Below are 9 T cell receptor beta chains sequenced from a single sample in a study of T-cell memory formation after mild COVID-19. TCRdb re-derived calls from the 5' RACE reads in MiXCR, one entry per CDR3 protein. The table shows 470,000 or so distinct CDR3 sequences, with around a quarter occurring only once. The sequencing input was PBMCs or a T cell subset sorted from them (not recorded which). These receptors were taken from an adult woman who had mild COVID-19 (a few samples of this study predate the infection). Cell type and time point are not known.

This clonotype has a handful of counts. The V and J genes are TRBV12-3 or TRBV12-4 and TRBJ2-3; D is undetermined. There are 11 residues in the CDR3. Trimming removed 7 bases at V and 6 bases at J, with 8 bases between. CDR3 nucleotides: TGTGCCAGCACCCTAAGGGATACGCAGTATTTT. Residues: CASTLRDTQYF.

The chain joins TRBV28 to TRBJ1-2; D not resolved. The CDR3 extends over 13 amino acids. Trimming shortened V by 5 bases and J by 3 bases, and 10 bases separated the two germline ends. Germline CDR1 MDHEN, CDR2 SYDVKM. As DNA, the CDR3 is TGTGCCAGCAGTATACACGGCTACTATGGCTACACCTTC. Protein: CASSIHGYYGYTF.

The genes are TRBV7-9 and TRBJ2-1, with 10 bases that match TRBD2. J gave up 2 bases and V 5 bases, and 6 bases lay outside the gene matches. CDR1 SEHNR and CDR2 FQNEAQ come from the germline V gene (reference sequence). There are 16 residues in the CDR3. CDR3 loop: CASSRVAGGTYNEQFF. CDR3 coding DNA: TGTGCCAGCAGCCGAGTAGCGGGGGGTACCTACAATGAGCAGTTCTTC.

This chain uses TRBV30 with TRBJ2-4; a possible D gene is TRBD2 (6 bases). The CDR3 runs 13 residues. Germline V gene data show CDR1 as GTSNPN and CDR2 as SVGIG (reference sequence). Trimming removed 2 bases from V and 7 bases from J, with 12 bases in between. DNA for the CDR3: TGTGCCTGGAGTAATGCAGGAGGGAACATTCAGTACTTC. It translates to CAWSNAGGNIQYF.

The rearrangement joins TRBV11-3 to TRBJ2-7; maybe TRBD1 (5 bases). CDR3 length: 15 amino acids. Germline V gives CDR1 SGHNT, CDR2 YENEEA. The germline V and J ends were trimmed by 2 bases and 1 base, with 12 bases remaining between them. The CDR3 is CASSLRGGQSYEQYF. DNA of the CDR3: TGTGCCAGCAGCTTAAGGGGTGGGCAATCCTACGAGCAGTACTTC.

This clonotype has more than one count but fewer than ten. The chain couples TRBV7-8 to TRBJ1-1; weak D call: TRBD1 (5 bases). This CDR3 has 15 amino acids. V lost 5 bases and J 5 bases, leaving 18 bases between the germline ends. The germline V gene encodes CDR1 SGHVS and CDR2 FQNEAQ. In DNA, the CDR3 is TGTGCCAGCAGCCCGGGGCCTGTTGGGTCGACTGAAGCTTTCTTT. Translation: CASSPGPVGSTEAFF.

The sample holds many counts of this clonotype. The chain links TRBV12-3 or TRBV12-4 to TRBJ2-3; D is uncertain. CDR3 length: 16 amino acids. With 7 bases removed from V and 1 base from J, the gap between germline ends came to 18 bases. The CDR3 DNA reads TGTGCCAGCATTTCTCGTCTCGGCTTTGGCACAGATACGCAGTATTTT. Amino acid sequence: CASISRLGFGTDTQYF.

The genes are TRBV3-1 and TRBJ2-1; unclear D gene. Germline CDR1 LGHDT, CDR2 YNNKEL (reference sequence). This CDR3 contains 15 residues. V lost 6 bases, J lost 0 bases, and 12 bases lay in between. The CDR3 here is CASRLTQSSYNEQFF. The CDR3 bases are TGTGCCAGCAGACTCACCCAGAGCTCCTACAATGAGCAGTTCTTC.

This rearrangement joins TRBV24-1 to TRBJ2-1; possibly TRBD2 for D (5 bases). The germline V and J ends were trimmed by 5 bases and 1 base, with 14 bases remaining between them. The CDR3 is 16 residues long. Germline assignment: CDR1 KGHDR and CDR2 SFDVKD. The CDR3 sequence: CATSGARAPSYNEQFF. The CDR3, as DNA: TGTGCCACCAGTGGGGCGAGGGCGCCATCCTACAATGAGCAGTTCTTC.